A single sample gave rise to the 27 T cell receptor beta chains below, sequenced in a study of spatial heterogeneity in lung cancer. MiXCR, run by TCRdb on the 5' RACE reads, gives a single entry per CDR3 protein. The table records about 14,000 distinct CDR3 sequences, roughly a tenth of them present only once. Time point specified: sample taken at primary tumor resection. Sequencing of whole RNA from tumor, nontumor lung or frozen PBMC involved no sorting. Material: PBMCs, obtained at surgery. All receptors derive from a male donor with early-stage non-small cell lung cancer.

The chain uses TRBV12-3 or TRBV12-4 and TRBJ1-2, with TRBD1 identical over 9 bases. The CDR3 contains 13 residues. The V and J ends lost 8 bases and 5 bases, in that order; junction bases with no gene match: 6. The CDR3 sequence is CASRTGAGYGYTF. The CDR3, as DNA: TGTGCCAGCCGGACAGGGGCAGGGTATGGCTACACCTTC.

This clonotype was recorded at least ten times. The genes are TRBV9 and TRBJ2-7, with 10 nucleotides matching TRBD2. Unmatched junction bases numbered 10, after V lost 3 bases and J lost 7 bases. Germline CDR1 and CDR2: SGDLS and YYNGEE. This CDR3 region has 15 residues. CDR3 protein: CASSEGAGGPREQYF. In DNA, the CDR3 is TGTGCCAGCAGCGAGGGAGCGGGAGGGCCAAGGGAGCAGTACTTC. Combining the CDR3 with reference TRBV9 and TRBJ2-7 gives the whole variable domain DSGVTQTPKHLITATGQRVTLRCSPRSGDLSVYWYQQSLDQGLQFLIQYYNGEERAKGNILERFSAQQFPDLHSELNLSSLELGDSALYFCASSEGAGGPREQYFGPGTRLTVT.

Ten or more counts support this clonotype. The V gene is TRBV27, the J gene TRBJ1-5; the D is unclear. The CDR3 sequence is 16 residues long. The V gene's germline CDR1 is MNHEY and CDR2 SMNVEV (reference sequence). Trimming pared 6 bases from V and 1 base from J, leaving 16 bases between. The CDR3 is CASSPSGSGSNQPQHF. CDR3 sequence (DNA): TGTGCCAGCAGCCCCTCAGGATCCGGGAGCAATCAGCCCCAGCATTTT.

This clonotype showed up just a few times. The J gene is TRBJ1-1, the V gene TRBV6-5; a weak D match, TRBD1 (6 bases). The germline V gene has CDR1 MNHEY and CDR2 SVGAGI. The CDR3 has 13 amino acids. Trimming stripped 6 bases from V and 6 bases from J, with 14 bases between. CDR3 nucleotides: TGTGCCAGCAGCCGGACAGCCTTCCCTGAAGCTTTCTTT. It codes for CASSRTAFPEAFF.

The gene calls are TRBV6-1 and TRBJ1-1; D is undetermined. Per germline, CDR1 MNHNS and CDR2 SASEGT. V was shortened by 3 bases and J by 9 bases, with 5 bases between the two germline ends. The CDR3 loop spans 10 amino acids. The CDR3 DNA is TGTGCCAGCAGTGAGGGGAAAGCTTTCTTT. Amino acids: CASSEGKAFF.

This clonotype has a count of ten or more. CDR3: CASSRQNEQYF. CDR3 DNA: TGTGCCAGCAGTCGTCAGAACGAGCAGTACTTC. The chain is built from TRBV12-3 or TRBV12-4 and TRBJ2-7; D uncertain. This CDR3 is built from 11 residues. V was pared by 5 bases and J by 5 bases, with 7 bases between.

This clonotype counts as medium-sized. The chain joins TRBV19 to TRBJ1-1; D may be TRBD1 (5 bases). Per germline, CDR1 LNHDA and CDR2 SQIVND (reference sequence). The CDR3 is 14 amino acids. Trimming left V 5 bases short and J 5 bases short, with 15 bases between. This CDR3 reads CASSPQGLGTEAFF. The CDR3, as DNA: TGTGCCAGTAGTCCCCAGGGACTGGGTACTGAAGCTTTCTTT.

This clonotype was found many times. J is TRBJ2-1 and V is TRBV20-1, with TRBD2 identical over 9 bases. CDR1 DFQATT and CDR2 SNEGSKA come from the germline V gene (reference sequence). The trim removed 7 bases at V and 0 bases at J, leaving 16 bases unmatched. This CDR3 comprises 18 residues. CDR3 DNA sequence: TGCAGTGTCCGTAGCGGGAGAAGAGAGCACGGCTCCTACAATGAGCAGTTCTTC. Translation gives CSVRSGRREHGSYNEQFF.

This clonotype has a count of ten or more. The chain combines TRBV29-1 with TRBJ1-4; D remains ambiguous. The CDR3 consists of 11 residues. V lost 6 bases and J 13 bases, leaving 15 bases between the germline ends. Germline V gives CDR1 SQVTM, CDR2 ANQGSEA. The CDR3 nucleotides are TGCAGCGTCAGCTTAAATCTAAGACTGTTTTTT. Its protein product is CSVSLNLRLFF.

This chain uses TRBV20-1 with TRBJ2-1, with 7 bases aligning to TRBD1. V lost 5 bases to trimming and J lost 9 bases; unmatched junction nucleotides: 10. The CDR3 length is 13 residues. Per the germline V gene, CDR1 is DFQATT and CDR2 is SNEGSKA (reference sequence). DNA of the CDR3: TGCAGTGCTCGACGACAGGGCCAGGTTGAGCAGTTCTTC. It codes for CSARRQGQVEQFF.

This clonotype was observed at least ten times. The rearrangement joins TRBV7-9 to TRBJ2-2; maybe TRBD1 (5 bases). CDR1 is SEHNR and CDR2 is FQNEAQ in the germline V gene (reference sequence). The CDR3 loop spans 17 amino acids. V gave up 4 bases and J gave up 2 bases, with 17 bases separating them. The CDR3 DNA sequence: TGTGCCAGCAGCTCCATAAGGACAAATCTTAACACCGGGGAGCTGTTTTTT. Its protein is CASSSIRTNLNTGELFF.

This clonotype was seen many times. The V and J genes are TRBV6-2 or TRBV6-3 and TRBJ2-7, with no clear D. The CDR3 length is 11 residues. CDR1 MNHEY and CDR2 SVGEGT come from the germline V gene. The V end lost 7 bases, the J end lost 5 bases, and 9 bases lay between the germline ends. CDR3 sequence (DNA): TGTGCCAGCAAGGCCAGAGACGAGCAGTACTTC. Protein: CASKARDEQYF.

The rearrangement links TRBV2 to TRBJ2-4; D remains unclear. Trimming cost V 7 bases and J 8 bases, with 12 bases left between them. Germline loops: CDR1 SNHLY, CDR2 FYNNEI. CDR3 length equals 12 residues. The CDR3, as DNA: TGTGCCAGCACTGTTGACGATGACATTCAGTACTTC. It specifies CASTVDDDIQYF.

As concerns this clonotype: Possible read error: a much larger clone is one base away. V usage is TRBV7-6 and J usage is TRBJ2-7; weak D call: TRBD2 (6 bases). Germline CDR1 is SGHVS and CDR2 is FNYEAQ. The length of the CDR3 is 14 residues. The CDR3 DNA reads TGTACCAGCAGCTTATTAGCGGAGTCCTACGAGCAGTACTTC. Amino acids: CTSSLLAESYEQYF.

This clonotype was recorded at least ten times. The J gene is TRBJ1-2, the V gene TRBV5-1; 7 bases align to TRBD1. Germline CDR1 and CDR2: SGHRS and YFSETQ. This CDR3 has 13 residues. Unmatched junction bases numbered 8, after V lost 5 bases and J lost 7 bases. This CDR3 is CASRPSEGAGYTF. CDR3 nucleotides: TGCGCCAGCAGACCCTCGGAGGGGGCTGGCTACACCTTC.

This chain links TRBV14 with TRBJ2-2; D is unresolved. Germline V gene data show CDR1 as SGHDN and CDR2 as FVKESK. The CDR3 consists of 13 residues. The V end lost 0 bases, the J end lost 8 bases, and 7 bases lay between the germline ends. CDR3 in DNA: TGTGCCAGCAGCCAAGATATGGCGGGGGAGCTGTTTTTT. Translation gives CASSQDMAGELFF.

This clonotype was counted many times. The rearrangement uses TRBV28 and TRBJ2-5; 11 nucleotides match TRBD1. Looked up from germline, CDR1 is MDHEN and CDR2 is SYDVKM. CDR3 length equals 16 residues. The V segment lost 7 bases and the J segment 4 bases; nucleotides outside the gene matches: 11. CDR3 coding DNA: TGTGCCAGCACCTCCGGAGGACAGGGGGCTGGAGAGACCCAGTACTTC. As protein: CASTSGGQGAGETQYF.

The table lists this clonotype with a few counts. V is TRBV28 and J is TRBJ2-5; a weak D match, TRBD2 (5 bases). The CDR3 is made up of 13 amino acids. V was pared by 3 bases and J by 5 bases, with 10 bases between. Germline assignment: CDR1 MDHEN and CDR2 SYDVKM. In DNA form, the CDR3 reads TGTGCCAGCAGTTTCCCGGGGATGGAGACCCAGTACTTC. This translates into CASSFPGMETQYF.

Ten or more counts support this clonotype. The genes are TRBV6-6 and TRBJ1-6; D not resolved. V shed 2 bases and J shed 7 bases, with 9 bases lying between them. The CDR3 extends over 14 amino acids. CDR1 and CDR2 (germline): MNHNY, SVGAGI (reference sequence). For the CDR3, the DNA is TGTGCCAGCAGTTACGGGAGGACGAATTCACCCCTCCACTTT. This gives the protein CASSYGRTNSPLHF.

This clonotype came up many times. The V gene is TRBV12-3 or TRBV12-4, the J gene TRBJ1-2; D perhaps matches TRBD1 (6 bases). This CDR3 spans 14 amino acids. The V end lost 4 bases, the J end lost 4 bases, and 13 bases lay between the germline ends. The CDR3 DNA reads as TGTGCCAGCAGTTCAACTGGACAGTTCTATGGCTACACCTTC. Translating gives CASSSTGQFYGYTF.

Ten or more counts support this clonotype. J is TRBJ2-7 and V is TRBV6-6; 10 bases are shared with TRBD2. In germline, CDR1 is MNHNY, CDR2 SVGAGI (reference sequence). This CDR3 has 16 residues. Losses at the gene ends were 2 bases for V and 3 bases for J; bases not matched to a gene: 7. For the CDR3, the DNA is TGTGCCAGCAGTTACCACAGCGGGAGGGGTATCTACGAGCAGTACTTC. This codes for CASSYHSGRGIYEQYF.

This sequence joins TRBV3-1 and TRBJ2-2; D gene ambiguous. The CDR3 is 17 residues long. The ends were cut back, 0 bases at V and 2 bases at J, with 13 bases in the middle. From germline, CDR1 is LGHDT and CDR2 YNNKEL (reference sequence). The CDR3 region is CASSQEGFGRNTGELFF. The DNA of the CDR3 is TGTGCCAGCAGCCAAGAAGGATTCGGCAGAAACACCGGGGAGCTGTTTTTT. The whole variable domain, filled in from reference TRBV3-1 and TRBJ2-2, reads DTAVSQTPKYLVTQMGNDKSIKCEQNLGHDTMYWYKQDSKKFLKIMFSYNNKELIINETVPNRFSPKSPDKAHLNLHINSLELGDSAVYFCASSQEGFGRNTGELFFGEGSRLTVL.

This clonotype is termed medium-sized (0.01 to 0.1%). The chain has TRBV20-1 and TRBJ1-5, with D possibly matching TRBD1 (6 bases). Germline CDR1 reads DFQATT; CDR2 reads SNEGSKA (reference sequence). This CDR3 spans 15 amino acids. The germline V and J ends were trimmed by 6 bases and 4 bases, with 19 bases remaining between them. The CDR3 nucleotides read TGCAGTGCCACCCCTCAGGGGTCCCCTAATCAGCCCCAGCATTTT. Encoded protein: CSATPQGSPNQPQHF.

This clonotype was counted ten times or more. The chain combines TRBV19 with TRBJ2-2, with D uncertain. CDR3 length: 15 residues. Between the trimmed V and J ends, which lost 4 bases and 0 bases, there was a span of 9 bases. Germline V gene lookup returns CDR1 LNHDA and CDR2 SQIVND (reference sequence). The chain's CDR3 is CASSNVSPNTGELFF. In nucleotides, the CDR3 is TGTGCCAGTAGTAACGTAAGCCCGAACACCGGGGAGCTGTTTTTT. The variable domain in full, completed from reference TRBV19 and TRBJ2-2, reads DGGITQSPKYLFRKEGQNVTLSCEQNLNHDAMYWYRQDPGQGLRLIYYSQIVNDFQKGDIAEGYSVSREKKESFPLTVTSAQKNPTAFYLCASSNVSPNTGELFFGEGSRLTVL.

The rearrangement uses TRBV27 and TRBJ2-1, with 14 bases fitting TRBD2. With 2 bases clipped from V and 6 bases from J, the junction kept 0 bases outside the gene matches. The CDR3 is 15 residues long. The germline gives CDR1 MNHEY, CDR2 SMNVEV (reference sequence). CDR3: CASSLGTSGGNEQFF. The CDR3 region has the DNA TGTGCCAGCAGTTTAGGGACTAGCGGGGGCAATGAGCAGTTCTTC.

This clonotype was counted many times. The chain carries TRBV20-1 and TRBJ2-2; unclear D gene. The germline V gene encodes CDR1 DFQATT and CDR2 SNEGSKA (reference sequence). V was pared by 0 bases and J by 2 bases, with 10 bases between. The CDR3 is 15 residues long. CDR3 region: CSAREGQVNTGELFF. CDR3 coding DNA: TGCAGTGCTAGAGAAGGGCAGGTCAACACCGGGGAGCTGTTTTTT.

This clonotype was seen ten or more times. The V gene is TRBV9, the J gene TRBJ2-3; 11 nucleotides agree with TRBD2. V lost 0 bases and J lost 4; bases outside the gene matches: 7. Germline V gives CDR1 SGDLS, CDR2 YYNGEE. This CDR3 is 17 amino acids long. The CDR3 nucleotides are TGTGCCAGCAGCGTAGCGGAGCTAGCGGGAGGTGCAGATACGCAGTATTTT. Translation gives CASSVAELAGGADTQYF.